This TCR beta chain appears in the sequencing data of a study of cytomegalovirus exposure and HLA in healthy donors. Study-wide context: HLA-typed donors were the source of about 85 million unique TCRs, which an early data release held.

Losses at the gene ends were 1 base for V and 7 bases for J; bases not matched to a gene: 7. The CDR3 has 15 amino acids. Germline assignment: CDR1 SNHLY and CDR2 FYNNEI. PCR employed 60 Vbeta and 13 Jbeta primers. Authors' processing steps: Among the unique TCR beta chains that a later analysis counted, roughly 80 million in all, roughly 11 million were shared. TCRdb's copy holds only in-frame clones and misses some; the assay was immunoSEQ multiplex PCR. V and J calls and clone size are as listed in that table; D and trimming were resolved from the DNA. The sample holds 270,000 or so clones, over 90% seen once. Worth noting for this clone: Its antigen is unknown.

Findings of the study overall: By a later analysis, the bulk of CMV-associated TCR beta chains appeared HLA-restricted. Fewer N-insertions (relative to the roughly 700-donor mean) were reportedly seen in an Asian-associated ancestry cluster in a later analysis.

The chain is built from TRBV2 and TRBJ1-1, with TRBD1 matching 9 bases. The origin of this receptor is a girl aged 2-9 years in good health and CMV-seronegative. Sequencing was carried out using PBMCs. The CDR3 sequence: CASSEGDREINEAFF. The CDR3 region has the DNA TGTGCCAGCAGTGAAGGGGACAGGGAAATTAATGAAGCTTTCTTT.